The clone carrying this T cell receptor beta chain was detected only a few times. These data come from a study of blood T cells in healthy people across ages. Germline-derived CDR1 and CDR2 are MNHEY and SVGAGI. The CDR3 loop spans 16 amino acids. Deletions cut 2 bases from V and 4 bases from J, with 15 bases between. Those donating, healthy Caucasian individuals from Russia, were aged 6 to 90. Primed by a sample-barcoded 5' primer and a J-beta primer mix, a second PCR proceeded for roughly 6 to 12 cycles. Template switching added a 12-random-nucleotide identifier to every cDNA molecule. Per-sample output comprised a minimum of 2.5 million paired-end reads containing CDR3. MiXCR was run by TCRdb on the 5' RACE reads, yielding one entry per CDR3 protein. The table has some 1.5 million distinct CDR3 sequences, over 25% seen once.

This receptor was taken from a woman aged 25 to 39 in good health. Sequenced input: blood. The V call is TRBV6-5, the J call TRBJ2-1; D perhaps matches TRBD1 (7 bases). Here the CDR3 reads CASSYEGGTAYNEQFF. Here the CDR3 DNA reads TGTGCCAGCAGTTACGAGGGCGGGACAGCATACAATGAGCAGTTCTTC.